This T cell receptor beta chain was sequenced for a study of blood T cell repertoires in COVID-19. Study background: Sources were T cells, B-cell-depleted T cells, or PBMCs; the material itself was cDNA or gDNA.

CDR1 and CDR2 (germline): SEHNR, FQNEAQ (reference sequence). Trimming cost V 5 bases and J 1 base; bases outside gene matches: 10. The CDR3 sequence is 16 residues long. How the authors handled the data: Estimated nucleated cell counts came from reference gene primer amplification. Here immunoSEQ multiplex PCR was the method, and the copy in TCRdb shows in-frame clones only, minus some. Clone size and the V and J calls come from that table; the DNA yielded D and trimming. The sample lists 65,000 to 90,000 clones; approximately 89% were seen once. The clonotype comes from a human donor in a cohort sampled during active COVID-19. The rearrangement uses TRBV7-9 and TRBJ1-1; 7 bases agree with TRBD1. The sequencing input was peripheral blood. The CDR3 nucleotides are TGTGCCAGCAGCCCAAGGGCCGGGACAGAGAACACTGAAGCTTTCTTT. Residues: CASSPRAGTENTEAFF.